Below, one TCR beta chain is given with its context. This entry belongs to a study of response to subunit inactivated influenza vaccine. TCRdb passed the RT-PCR reads through MiXCR, listing each CDR3 protein once. The table records hundreds of thousands of distinct CDR3 sequences, approximately 11% of them present only once. V was clipped by 1 base and J by 3 bases, with 10 bases between them. Germline V CDR1 and CDR2: SQVTM, ANQGSEA. This CDR3 has 13 residues. The data also belong to a second study, concerning T cells expressing NK-cell markers. Per that paper: For TCR beta, cDNA was produced by 5'RACE template switching with UMIs.

Source: PBMCs from blood, taken on the day of vaccination. V and J are TRBV29-1 and TRBJ2-7, with D possibly being TRBD2 (6 bases). The sequence was collected from a man between 45 and 60 years old who received an inactivated influenza vaccine. In DNA form, the CDR3 reads TGCAGCGTTGAAGGGGTCGGGGGCTACGAGCAGTACTTC. The encoded protein is CSVEGVGGYEQYF.